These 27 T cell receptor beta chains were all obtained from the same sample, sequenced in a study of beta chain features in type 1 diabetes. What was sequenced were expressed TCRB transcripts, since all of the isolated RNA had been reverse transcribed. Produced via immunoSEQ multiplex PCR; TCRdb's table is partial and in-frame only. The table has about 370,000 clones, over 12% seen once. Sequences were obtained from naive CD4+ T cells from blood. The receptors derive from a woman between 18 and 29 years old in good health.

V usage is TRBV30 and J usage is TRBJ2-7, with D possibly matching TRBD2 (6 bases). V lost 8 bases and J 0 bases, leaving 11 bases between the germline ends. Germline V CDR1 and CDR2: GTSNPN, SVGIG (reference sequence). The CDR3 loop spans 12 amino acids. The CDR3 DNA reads TGTGCCGGGTCCGGGAGCTCCTACGAGCAGTACTTC. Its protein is CAGSGSSYEQYF.

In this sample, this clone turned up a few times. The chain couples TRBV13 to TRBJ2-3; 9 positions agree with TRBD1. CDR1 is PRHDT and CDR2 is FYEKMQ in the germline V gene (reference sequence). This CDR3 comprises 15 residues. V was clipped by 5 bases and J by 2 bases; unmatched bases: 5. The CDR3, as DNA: TGTGCCAGCAGCCCGGGACAGGGAATCACAGATACGCAGTATTTT. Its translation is CASSPGQGITDTQYF. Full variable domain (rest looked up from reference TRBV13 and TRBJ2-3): AAGVIQSPRHLIKEKRETATLKCYPIPRHDTVYWYQQGPGQDPQFLISFYEKMQSDKGSIPDRFSAQQFSDYHSELNMSSLELGDSALYFCASSPGQGITDTQYFGPGTRLTVL.

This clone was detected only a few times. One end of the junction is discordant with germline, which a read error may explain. Here the CDR3 reads CASSLAGGYNEQFF. CDR3 DNA sequence: TGTGCCAGCAGTTTAGCGGGAGGCTACAATGAGCAGTTCTTC. The J gene is TRBJ2-1, the V gene TRBV7-8; 10 nucleotides agree with TRBD2. Germline V gene lookup returns CDR1 SGHVS and CDR2 FQNEAQ. The CDR3 is 14 residues long.

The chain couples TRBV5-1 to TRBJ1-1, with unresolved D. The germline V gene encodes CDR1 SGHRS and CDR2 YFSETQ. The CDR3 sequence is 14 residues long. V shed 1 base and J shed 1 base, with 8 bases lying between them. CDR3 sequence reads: CASSLSTPNTEAFF. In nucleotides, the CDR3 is TGCGCCAGCAGCTTGTCCACACCGAACACTGAAGCTTTCTTT.

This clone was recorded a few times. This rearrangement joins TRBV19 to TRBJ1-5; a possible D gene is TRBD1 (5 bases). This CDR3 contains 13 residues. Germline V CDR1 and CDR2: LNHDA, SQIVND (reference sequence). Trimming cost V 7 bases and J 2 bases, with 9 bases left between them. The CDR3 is CASTWGGNQPQHF. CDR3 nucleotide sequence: TGTGCCAGTACATGGGGGGGCAATCAGCCCCAGCATTTT.

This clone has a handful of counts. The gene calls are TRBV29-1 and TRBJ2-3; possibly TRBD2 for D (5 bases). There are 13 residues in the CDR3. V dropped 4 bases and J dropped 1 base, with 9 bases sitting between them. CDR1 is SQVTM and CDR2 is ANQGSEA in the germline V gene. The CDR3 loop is CSVVKRRTDTQYF. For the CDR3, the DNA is TGCAGCGTTGTCAAGCGGCGCACAGATACGCAGTATTTT.

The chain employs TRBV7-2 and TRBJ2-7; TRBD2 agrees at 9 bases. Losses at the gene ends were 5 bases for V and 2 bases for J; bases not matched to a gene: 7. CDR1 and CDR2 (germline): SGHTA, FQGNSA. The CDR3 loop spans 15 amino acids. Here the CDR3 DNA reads TGTGCCAGCAGCCCCGGACTAGCGAATACCTACGAGCAGTACTTC. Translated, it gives CASSPGLANTYEQYF.

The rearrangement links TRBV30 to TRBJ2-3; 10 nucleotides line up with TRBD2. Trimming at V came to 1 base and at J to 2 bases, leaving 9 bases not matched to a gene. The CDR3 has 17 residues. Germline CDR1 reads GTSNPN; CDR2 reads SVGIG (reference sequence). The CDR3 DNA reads TGTGCCTGGAGTGCACTAAGGACTAGCGGATACACAGATACGCAGTATTTT. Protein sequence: CAWSALRTSGYTDTQYF.

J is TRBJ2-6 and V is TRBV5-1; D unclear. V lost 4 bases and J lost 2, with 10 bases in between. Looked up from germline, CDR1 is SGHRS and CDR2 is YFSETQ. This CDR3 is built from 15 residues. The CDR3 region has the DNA TGCGCCAGCAGCGCTGAGGCCCCTGGGGCCAACGTCCTGACTTTC. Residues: CASSAEAPGANVLTF.

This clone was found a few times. The CDR3 coding sequence is TGCAGCTGGACGGGGGATCTTAGCGGGACTATTGAGCAGTTCTTC. Encoded protein: CSWTGDLSGTIEQFF. The chain has TRBV29-1 and TRBJ2-1; 8 nucleotides align to TRBD2. V shed 8 bases and J 9 bases; nucleotides not matched to a gene: 18. Germline values: CDR1 SQVTM, CDR2 ANQGSEA. The CDR3 contains 15 residues.

The CDR3 DNA reads as TGTGCCAGCTCACCACAGGAGCGGACCAATGAGCAGTTCTTC. Its translation: CASSPQERTNEQFF. The chain couples TRBV18 to TRBJ2-1; the D gene is possibly TRBD2 (5 bases). This CDR3 is 14 amino acids long. Trimming cost V 1 base and J 6 bases, with 10 bases left between them. Germline CDR1 and CDR2: KGHSH and LQKENI.

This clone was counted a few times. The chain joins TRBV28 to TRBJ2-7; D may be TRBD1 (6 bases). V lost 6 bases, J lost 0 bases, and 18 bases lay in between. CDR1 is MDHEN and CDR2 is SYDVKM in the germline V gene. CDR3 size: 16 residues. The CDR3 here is CASSSPQTGTSYEQYF. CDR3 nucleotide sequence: TGTGCCAGCAGCTCCCCTCAAACAGGGACCTCCTACGAGCAGTACTTC.

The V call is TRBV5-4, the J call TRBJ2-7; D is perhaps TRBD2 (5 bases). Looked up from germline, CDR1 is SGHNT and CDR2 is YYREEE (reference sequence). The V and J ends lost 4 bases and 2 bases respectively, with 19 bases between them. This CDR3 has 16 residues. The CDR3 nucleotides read TGTGCCAGCAGCACCTCGGAGCTAGCTTATGCCTACGAGCAGTACTTC. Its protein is CASSTSELAYAYEQYF.

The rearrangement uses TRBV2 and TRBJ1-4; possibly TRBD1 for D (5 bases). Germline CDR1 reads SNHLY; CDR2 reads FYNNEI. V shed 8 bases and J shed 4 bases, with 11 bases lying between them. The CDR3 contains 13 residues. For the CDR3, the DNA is TGTGCCAGCCTCGGGGGGATTAATGAAAAACTGTTTTTT. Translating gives CASLGGINEKLFF. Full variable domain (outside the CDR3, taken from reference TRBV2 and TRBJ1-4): EPEVTQTPSHQVTQMGQEVILRCVPISNHLYFYWYRQILGQKVEFLVSFYNNEISEKSEIFDDQFSVERPDGSNFTLKIRSTKLEDSAMYFCASLGGINEKLFFGSGTQLSVL.

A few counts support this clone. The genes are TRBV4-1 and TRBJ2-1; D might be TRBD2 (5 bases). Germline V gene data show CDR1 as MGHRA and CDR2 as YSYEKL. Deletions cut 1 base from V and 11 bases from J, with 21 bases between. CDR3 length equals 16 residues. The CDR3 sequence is CASSQGERTTNDKQFF. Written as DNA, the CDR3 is TGCGCCAGCAGCCAAGGGGAGCGAACTACCAATGACAAGCAGTTCTTC.

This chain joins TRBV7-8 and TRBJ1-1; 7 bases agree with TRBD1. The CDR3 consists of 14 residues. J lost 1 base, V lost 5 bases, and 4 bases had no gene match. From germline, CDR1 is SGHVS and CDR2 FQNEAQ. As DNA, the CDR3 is TGTGCCAGCAGCCAGGGGGGTGGGAACACTGAAGCTTTCTTT. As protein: CASSQGGGNTEAFF.

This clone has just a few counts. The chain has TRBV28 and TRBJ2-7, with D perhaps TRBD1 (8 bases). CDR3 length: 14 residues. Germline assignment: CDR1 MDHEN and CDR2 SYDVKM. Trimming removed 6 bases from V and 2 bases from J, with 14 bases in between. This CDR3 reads CASRTTGGAYEQYF. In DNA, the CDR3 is TGTGCCAGCAGAACCACAGGGGGGGCCTACGAGCAGTACTTC.

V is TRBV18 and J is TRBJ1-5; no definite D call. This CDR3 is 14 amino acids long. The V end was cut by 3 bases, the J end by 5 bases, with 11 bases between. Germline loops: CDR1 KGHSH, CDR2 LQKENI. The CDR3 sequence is CASSPARMDQPQHF. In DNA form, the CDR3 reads TGTGCCAGCTCACCCGCCAGGATGGATCAGCCCCAGCATTTT. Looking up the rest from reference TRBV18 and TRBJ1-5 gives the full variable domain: NAGVMQNPRHLVRRRGQEARLRCSPMKGHSHVYWYRQLPEEGLKFMVYLQKENIIDESGMPKERFSAEFPKEGPSILRIQQVVRGDSAAYFCASSPARMDQPQHFGDGTRLSIL.

Written as DNA, the CDR3 is TGCGCCAGCAGCGGGGGGGGACAGGGCGCTGAAGCTTTCTTT. Translated, it gives CASSGGGQGAEAFF. V and J are TRBV5-1 and TRBJ1-1; 9 positions agree with TRBD1. There are 14 residues in the CDR3. The germline V gene encodes CDR1 SGHRS and CDR2 YFSETQ. J gave up 6 bases and V 4 bases, and 7 bases lay outside the gene matches.

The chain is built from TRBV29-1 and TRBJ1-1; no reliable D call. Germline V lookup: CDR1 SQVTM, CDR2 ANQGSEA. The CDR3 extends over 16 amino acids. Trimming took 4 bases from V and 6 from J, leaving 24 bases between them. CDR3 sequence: CSVVRALLRGRAEAFF. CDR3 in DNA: TGCAGCGTTGTTAGAGCTCTCCTGCGTGGGCGGGCTGAAGCTTTCTTT. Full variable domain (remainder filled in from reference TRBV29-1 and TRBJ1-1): SAVISQKPSRDICQRGTSLTIQCQVDSQVTMMFWYRQQPGQSLTLIATANQGSEATYESGFVIDKFPISRPNLTFSTLTVSNMSPEDSSIYLCSVVRALLRGRAEAFFGQGTRLTVV.

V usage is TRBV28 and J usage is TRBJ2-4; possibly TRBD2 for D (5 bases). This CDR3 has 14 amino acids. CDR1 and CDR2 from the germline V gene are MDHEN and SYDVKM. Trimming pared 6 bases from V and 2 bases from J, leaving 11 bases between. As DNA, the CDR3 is TGTGCCAGCAGGCCGACGGGATCCAAAAACATTCAGTACTTC. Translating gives CASRPTGSKNIQYF. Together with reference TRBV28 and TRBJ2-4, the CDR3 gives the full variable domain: DVKVTQSSRYLVKRTGEKVFLECVQDMDHENMFWYRQDPGLGLRLIYFSYDVKMKEKGDIPEGYSVSREKKERFSLILESASTNQTSMYLCASRPTGSKNIQYFGAGTRLSVL.

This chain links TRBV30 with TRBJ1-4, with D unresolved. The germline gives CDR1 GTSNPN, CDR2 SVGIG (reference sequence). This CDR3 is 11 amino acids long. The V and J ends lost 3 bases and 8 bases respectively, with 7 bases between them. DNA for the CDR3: TGTGCCTGGAGAGCCCTGGAAAAACTGTTTTTT. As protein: CAWRALEKLFF.

The CDR3 loop is CAGRGGRVYNEQFF. The CDR3 nucleotides read TGCGCCGGAAGGGGGGGGAGGGTTTACAATGAGCAGTTCTTC. V and J are TRBV23-1 and TRBJ2-1, with TRBD2 as a possible D gene (7 bases). Being an ORF, TRBV23-1 has a function that is uncertain. The CDR3 extends over 14 amino acids. V was trimmed by 11 bases and J by 4 bases, leaving 18 bases between them.

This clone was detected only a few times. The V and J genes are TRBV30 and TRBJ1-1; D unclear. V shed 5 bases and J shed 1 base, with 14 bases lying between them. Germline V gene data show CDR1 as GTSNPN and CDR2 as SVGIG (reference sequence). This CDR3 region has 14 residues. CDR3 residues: CAWGIGRKNTEAFF. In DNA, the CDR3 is TGTGCCTGGGGTATTGGCAGGAAGAACACTGAAGCTTTCTTT.

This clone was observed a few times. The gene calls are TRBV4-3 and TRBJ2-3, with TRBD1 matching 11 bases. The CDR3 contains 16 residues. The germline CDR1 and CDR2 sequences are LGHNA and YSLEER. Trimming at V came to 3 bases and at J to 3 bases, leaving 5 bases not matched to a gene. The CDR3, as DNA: TGCGCCAGCAGCCAGGGAGGGACAGGGGGAACAGATACGCAGTATTTT. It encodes CASSQGGTGGTDTQYF.

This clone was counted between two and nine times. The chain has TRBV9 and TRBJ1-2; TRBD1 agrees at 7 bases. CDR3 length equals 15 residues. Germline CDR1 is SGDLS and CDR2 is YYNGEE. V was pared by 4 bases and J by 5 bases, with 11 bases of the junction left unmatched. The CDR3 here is CASSLNDRALYGYTF. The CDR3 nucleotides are TGTGCCAGCAGCCTAAACGACAGGGCCCTTTATGGCTACACCTTC.

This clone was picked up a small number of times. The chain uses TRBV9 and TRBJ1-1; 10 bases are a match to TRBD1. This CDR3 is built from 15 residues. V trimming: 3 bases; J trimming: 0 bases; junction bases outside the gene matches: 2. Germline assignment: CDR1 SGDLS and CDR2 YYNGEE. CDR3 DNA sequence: TGTGCCAGCAGCGCGGGACAGGGGATGAACACTGAAGCTTTCTTT. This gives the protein CASSAGQGMNTEAFF.